This T cell receptor (beta chain) was sequenced for a study of early T cells in non-severe SARS-CoV-2 infection. Study overall: Sequencing was performed on bulk RNA from unsorted whole blood, leaving chains unpaired. Study-level results: Sequences matched to VDJdb favored anti-spike CD8 responses, while private and CD4 specificities were missed.

This clonotype was recorded many times. Its antigen is currently unknown. Separate cDNA molecules each had unique molecular identifiers attached to them. TCRdb called the 5' RACE reads again in MiXCR, with one record for every CDR3 protein. The repertoire includes 60,000 to 70,000 distinct CDR3 sequences, approximately 6.1% of them detected once, and about 3% sits in the top ten. Germline lookup yields CDR1 MDHEN and CDR2 SYDVKM. The ends were cut back, 3 bases at V and 3 bases at J, with 12 bases in the middle. This CDR3 region has 15 residues. This clonotype originated in an adult who was a healthcare worker with PCR-confirmed SARS-CoV-2 infection or an uninfected control (not recorded which). J is TRBJ2-4 and V is TRBV28; D may be TRBD1 (6 bases). The source was whole blood, collected at baseline. The CDR3 DNA reads TGTGCCAGCAGTTTCAGGGGAAGTGGCAAAAACATTCAGTACTTC. Translated, it gives CASSFRGSGKNIQYF.